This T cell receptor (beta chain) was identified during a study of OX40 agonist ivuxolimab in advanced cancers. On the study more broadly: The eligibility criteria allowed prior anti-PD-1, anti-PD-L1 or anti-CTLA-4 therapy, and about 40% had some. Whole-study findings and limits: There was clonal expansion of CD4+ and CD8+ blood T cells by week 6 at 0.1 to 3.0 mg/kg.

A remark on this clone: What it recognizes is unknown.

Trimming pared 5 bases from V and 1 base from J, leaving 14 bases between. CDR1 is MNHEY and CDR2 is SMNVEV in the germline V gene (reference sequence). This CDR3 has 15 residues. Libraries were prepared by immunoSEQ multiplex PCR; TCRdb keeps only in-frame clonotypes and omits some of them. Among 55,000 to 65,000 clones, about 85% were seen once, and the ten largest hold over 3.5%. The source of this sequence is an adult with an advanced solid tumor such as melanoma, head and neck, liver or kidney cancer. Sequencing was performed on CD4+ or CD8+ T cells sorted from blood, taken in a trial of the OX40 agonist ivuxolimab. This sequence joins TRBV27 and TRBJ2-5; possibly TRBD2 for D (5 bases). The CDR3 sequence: CASSDVAGFQETQYF. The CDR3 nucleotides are TGTGCCAGCAGTGACGTGGCGGGTTTCCAAGAGACCCAGTACTTC.